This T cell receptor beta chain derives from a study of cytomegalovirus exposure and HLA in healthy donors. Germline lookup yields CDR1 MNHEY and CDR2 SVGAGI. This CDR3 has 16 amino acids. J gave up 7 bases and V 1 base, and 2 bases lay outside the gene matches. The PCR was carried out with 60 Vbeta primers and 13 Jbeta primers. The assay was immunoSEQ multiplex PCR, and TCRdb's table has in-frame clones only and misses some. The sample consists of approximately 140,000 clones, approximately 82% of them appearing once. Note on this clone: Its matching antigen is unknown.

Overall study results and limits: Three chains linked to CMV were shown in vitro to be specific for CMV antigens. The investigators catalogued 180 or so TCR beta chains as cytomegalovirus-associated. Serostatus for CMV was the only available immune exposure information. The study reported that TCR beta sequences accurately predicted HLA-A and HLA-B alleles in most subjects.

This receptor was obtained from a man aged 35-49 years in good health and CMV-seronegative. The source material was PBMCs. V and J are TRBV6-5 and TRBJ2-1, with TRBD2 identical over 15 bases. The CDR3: CASSYLGLAGGNEQFF. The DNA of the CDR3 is TGTGCCAGCAGTTACTTAGGACTAGCGGGGGGGAATGAGCAGTTCTTC.